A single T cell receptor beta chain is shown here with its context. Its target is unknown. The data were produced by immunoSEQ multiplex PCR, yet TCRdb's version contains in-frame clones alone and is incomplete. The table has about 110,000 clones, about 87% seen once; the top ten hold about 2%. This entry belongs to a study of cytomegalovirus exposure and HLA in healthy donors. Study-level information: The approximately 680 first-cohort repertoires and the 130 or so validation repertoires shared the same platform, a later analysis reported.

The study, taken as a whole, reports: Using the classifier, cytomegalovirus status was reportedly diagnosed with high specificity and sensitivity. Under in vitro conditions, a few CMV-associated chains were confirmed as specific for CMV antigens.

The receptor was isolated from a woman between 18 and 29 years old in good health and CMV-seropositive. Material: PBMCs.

Here the CDR3 reads CASSARGGLNEKLFF. In DNA form, the CDR3 reads TGTGCCAGCAGCGCCCGGGGGGGATTAAATGAAAAACTGTTTTTT. The chain employs TRBV9 and TRBJ1-4, with a tentative D call TRBD1 (5 bases). V was pared by 3 bases and J by 5 bases, with 14 bases between. This CDR3 region has 15 residues. Germline assignment: CDR1 SGDLS and CDR2 YYNGEE.